These T cell receptor beta chains were read from a single sample in a study of T cell repertoires in cytomegalovirus infection. No antigens are known for them. TCRdb re-analysed the reads in MiXCR, keeping a single row per CDR3 protein. The table records under 95,000 distinct CDR3 sequences, about half of them present only once. Source: CD8+ T cells from cultured PBMCs, taken from culture after CMV antigen stimulation. These receptors were collected from a human donor in good health (CMV status not recorded). Some clones in this sample may be carry-over from other donors' samples. The CDR3 runs from the conserved cysteine through the conserved F or W. A D gene is named only where the DNA matches it firmly. Some rows have no size entry. The others give once, few or many, or a class for an expanded clone.

size: .
J: TRBJ2-1
D: .
V: TRBV7-9
CDR3: CASSSETVLGEQFF
DNA: TGTGCCAGCAGCTCCGAGACTGTCCTGGGTGAGCAGTTCTTC

size: .
J: TRBJ2-6
D: .
V: TRBV19
CDR3: CASKVSRAPGANVLTF
DNA: TGTGCCAGTAAGGTTTCCAGGGCTCCTGGGGCCAACGTCCTGACTTTC

size: .
J: TRBJ1-1
D: .
V: TRBV7-9
CDR3: CASSPGVGRTEAFF
DNA: TGTGCCAGCAGCCCTGGGGTGGGGCGGACTGAAGCTTTCTTT

size: few
J: TRBJ2-1
D: TRBD1
V: TRBV7-3
CDR3: CASSLRRTGDNEQFF
DNA: TGTGCCAGCAGCTTGCGTCGGACAGGGGACAATGAGCAGTTCTTC

size: .
J: TRBJ2-7
D: .
V: TRBV4-2
CDR3: CASSQSRPLEQYF
DNA: TGTGCCAGCAGCCAAAGTAGACCCCTGGAGCAGTACTTC

size: .
J: TRBJ1-4
D: .
V: TRBV12-3/TRBV12-4
CDR3: CASRRASLNEKLFF
DNA: TGTGCCAGCAGACGGGCCAGCTTAAATGAAAAACTGTTTTTT

size: .
J: TRBJ2-1
D: .
V: TRBV11-2
CDR3: CASNFGRNNEQFF
DNA: TGTGCCAGCAACTTTGGGAGGAACAATGAGCAGTTCTTC

size: few
J: TRBJ1-1
D: .
V: TRBV12-3/TRBV12-4
CDR3: CASSYSGPNTEAFF
DNA: TGTGCCAGCAGTTACTCGGGGCCTAACACTGAAGCTTTCTTT

size: .
J: TRBJ2-1
D: TRBD1
V: TRBV7-3
CDR3: CASSPKGWTGGYNEQFF
DNA: TGTGCCAGCAGCCCAAAGGGGTGGACAGGGGGCTACAATGAGCAGTTCTTC

size: many
J: TRBJ1-5
D: .
V: TRBV7-8
CDR3: CASSLVDMGQGSSNQPQHF
DNA: TGTGCCAGCAGCTTAGTGGATATGGGCCAGGGGAGTAGCAATCAGCCCCAGCATTTT

size: .
J: TRBJ2-1
D: .
V: TRBV7-3
CDR3: CASSKDGHNEQFF
DNA: TGTGCCAGCAGCAAAGATGGACACAATGAGCAGTTCTTC

size: .
J: TRBJ1-5
D: .
V: TRBV15
CDR3: CATSRNREANQPQHF
DNA: TGTGCCACCAGTAGAAACAGGGAGGCCAATCAGCCCCAGCATTTT

size: .
J: TRBJ1-5
D: TRBD1
V: TRBV6-1
CDR3: CASSEDRGVNQPQHF
DNA: TGTGCCAGCAGTGAAGACAGGGGGGTCAATCAGCCCCAGCATTTT

size: .
J: TRBJ2-3
D: .
V: TRBV6-6
CDR3: CASSYSGSHTDTQYF
DNA: TGTGCCAGCAGTTACTCGGGGTCCCACACAGATACGCAGTATTTT

size: .
J: TRBJ2-7
D: .
V: TRBV19
CDR3: CASSTGEGEQYF
DNA: TGTGCCAGTAGTACAGGGGAAGGCGAGCAGTACTTC

size: .
J: TRBJ2-7
D: .
V: TRBV7-2
CDR3: CASSFTSSYEQYF
DNA: TGTGCCAGCAGCTTTACCAGCTCCTACGAGCAGTACTTC

size: .
J: TRBJ2-1
D: TRBD2
V: TRBV28
CDR3: CASSIAGEQFF
DNA: TGTGCCAGCAGTATAGCGGGGGAGCAGTTCTTC

size: .
J: TRBJ2-2
D: .
V: TRBV5-6
CDR3: CASSLTRELFF
DNA: TGTGCCAGCAGCTTGACGCGGGAGCTGTTTTTT

size: .
J: TRBJ1-4
D: .
V: TRBV29-1
CDR3: CSVEGGRPSGLFF
DNA: TGCAGCGTTGAGGGAGGCCGCCCGTCAGGCCTGTTTTTT

size: few
J: TRBJ2-7
D: TRBD1
V: TRBV4-1
CDR3: CASSQDDNRGYEQYF
DNA: TGCGCCAGCAGCCAAGATGATAACAGGGGGTACGAGCAGTACTTC

size: .
J: TRBJ2-5
D: .
V: TRBV25-1
CDR3: CASSEYGGGLQETQYF
DNA: TGTGCCAGCAGTGAATATGGGGGGGGGCTCCAAGAGACCCAGTACTTC

size: .
J: TRBJ2-3
D: .
V: TRBV4-1
CDR3: CASSQVERGTDTQYF
DNA: TGCGCCAGCAGCCAAGTGGAACGGGGCACAGATACGCAGTATTTT

size: .
J: TRBJ1-5
D: .
V: TRBV5-6
CDR3: CASQEGNQPQHF
DNA: TGTGCCAGTCAAGAGGGCAATCAGCCCCAGCATTTT

size: .
J: TRBJ1-3
D: TRBD1
V: TRBV7-8
CDR3: CASSGTGSSGNTIYF
DNA: TGTGCCAGCAGCGGGACAGGGAGCTCTGGAAACACCATATATTTT

size: many
J: TRBJ1-6
D: .
V: TRBV7-2
CDR3: CASSSPHLDSPLHF
DNA: TGTGCCAGCAGCTCCCCCCATTTGGATTCACCCCTCCACTTT

size: .
J: TRBJ2-3
D: TRBD2
V: TRBV15
CDR3: CATSRAGPQRGGDTQYF
DNA: TGTGCCACCAGCAGAGCCGGTCCCCAGCGGGGCGGAGATACGCAGTATTTT

size: few
J: TRBJ1-2
D: .
V: TRBV10-3
CDR3: CAISDPWTDSNYGYTF
DNA: TGTGCCATCAGTGACCCCTGGACGGACTCTAACTATGGCTACACCTTC

size: .
J: TRBJ2-2
D: .
V: TRBV12-3/TRBV12-4
CDR3: CASTLTGELFF
DNA: TGTGCCAGCACTTTAACCGGGGAGCTGTTTTTT

size: .
J: TRBJ2-1
D: TRBD2
V: TRBV15
CDR3: CATSRDWGGEQFF
DNA: TGTGCCACCAGCAGGGACTGGGGGGGGGAGCAGTTCTTC

size: .
J: TRBJ2-1
D: .
V: TRBV7-8
CDR3: CASSSLSVEQFF
DNA: TGTGCCAGCAGCTCCCTTAGCGTTGAGCAGTTCTTC

size: .
J: TRBJ2-1
D: .
V: TRBV7-3
CDR3: CASSLIGGEQFF
DNA: TGTGCCAGCAGCTTAATAGGTGGAGAGCAGTTCTTC

size: .
J: TRBJ2-7
D: .
V: TRBV7-9
CDR3: CASSPTVTYEQYF
DNA: TGTGCCAGCAGCCCGACCGTAACCTACGAGCAGTACTTC

size: once
J: TRBJ2-3
D: .
V: TRBV5-1
CDR3: CASSLEGFGDTQYF
DNA: TGCGCCAGCAGCTTGGAGGGGTTCGGGGATACGCAGTATTTT

size: .
J: TRBJ2-1
D: .
V: TRBV7-2
CDR3: CASSETYNEQFF
DNA: TGTGCCAGCAGTGAAACCTACAATGAGCAGTTCTTC

size: .
J: TRBJ2-7
D: TRBD2
V: TRBV7-8
CDR3: CASSRWEGSTYEQYF
DNA: TGTGCCAGCAGCAGGTGGGAGGGGTCGACCTACGAGCAGTACTTC

size: .
J: TRBJ2-5
D: .
V: TRBV9
CDR3: CASSVAETQYF
DNA: TGTGCCAGCAGCGTAGCGGAGACCCAGTACTTC

size: .
J: TRBJ2-5
D: .
V: TRBV3-1
CDR3: CASSPWDRVKETQYF
DNA: TGTGCCAGCAGCCCTTGGGACCGAGTGAAAGAGACCCAGTACTTC

size: .
J: TRBJ2-4
D: .
V: TRBV2
CDR3: CASSVGDIQYF
DNA: TGTGCCAGCAGTGTGGGGGACATTCAGTACTTC

size: once
J: TRBJ2-1
D: .
V: TRBV27
CDR3: CASSFGTHNEQFF
DNA: TGTGCCAGCAGTTTCGGGACACACAATGAGCAGTTCTTC

size: .
J: TRBJ1-2
D: TRBD1
V: TRBV19
CDR3: CASIKQGTYYGYTF
DNA: TGTGCCAGTATCAAACAGGGGACTTACTATGGCTACACCTTC

size: .
J: TRBJ2-2
D: TRBD2
V: TRBV19
CDR3: CASSASSGVNTGELFF
DNA: TGTGCCAGTAGTGCATCTAGCGGGGTGAACACCGGGGAGCTGTTTTTT

size: many
J: TRBJ2-1
D: .
V: TRBV7-9
CDR3: CASSLAGSYNEQFF
DNA: TGTGCCAGCAGCTTAGCGGGAAGCTACAATGAGCAGTTCTTC

size: .
J: TRBJ2-3
D: TRBD1
V: TRBV4-3
CDR3: CASSQVTGGDASSDTQYF
DNA: TGCGCCAGCAGCCAAGTTACAGGGGGCGATGCGAGTTCAGATACGCAGTATTTT

size: .
J: TRBJ1-2
D: TRBD1
V: TRBV7-3
CDR3: CASSLRFGTDYGYTF
DNA: TGTGCCAGCAGCTTAAGGTTTGGGACAGACTATGGCTACACCTTC

size: .
J: TRBJ1-3
D: .
V: TRBV12-3/TRBV12-4
CDR3: CASSTGTLEGNTIYF
DNA: TGTGCCAGCAGTACCGGGACGCTTGAGGGAAACACCATATATTTT